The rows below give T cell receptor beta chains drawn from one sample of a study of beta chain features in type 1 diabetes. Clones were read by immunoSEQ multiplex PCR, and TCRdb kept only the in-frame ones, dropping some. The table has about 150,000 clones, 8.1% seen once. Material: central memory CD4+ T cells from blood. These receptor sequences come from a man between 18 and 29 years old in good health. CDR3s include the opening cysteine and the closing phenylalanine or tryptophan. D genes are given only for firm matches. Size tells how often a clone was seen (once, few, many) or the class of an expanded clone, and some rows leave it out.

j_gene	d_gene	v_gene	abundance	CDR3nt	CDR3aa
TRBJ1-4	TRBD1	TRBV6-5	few	TGTGCCAGCAGTCGGACAGGGGGCGTCGGTGAAAAACTGTTTTTT	CASSRTGGVGEKLFF
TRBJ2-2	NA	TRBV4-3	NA	TGCGCCAGCAGCCAAAATGTCAGGGTCACCGGGGAGCTGTTTTTT	CASSQNVRVTGELFF
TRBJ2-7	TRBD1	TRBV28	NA	TGTGCCAGCAGTTCTCCCGGGACAGGGGGCGACGAGCAGTACTTC	CASSSPGTGGDEQYF
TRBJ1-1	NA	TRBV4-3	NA	TGCGCCAGCAGCCAAGATCTAGCAGCTGAAGCTTTCTTT	CASSQDLAAEAFF
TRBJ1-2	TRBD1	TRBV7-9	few	TGTGCCAGCAGCGCGAGACAGGGTGACTATGGCTACACCTTC	CASSARQGDYGYTF
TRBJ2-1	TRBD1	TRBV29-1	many	TGCAGCGCCTGGACAGGGAGCTCCTACAATGAGCAGTTCTTC	CSAWTGSSYNEQFF
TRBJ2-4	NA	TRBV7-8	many	TGTGCCACCGCGGACATTCAGTACTTC	CATADIQYF
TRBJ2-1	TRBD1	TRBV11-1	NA	TGTGCCAGCAGCCGAACGCTGGGACAGCCTTACAATGAGCAGTTCTTC	CASSRTLGQPYNEQFF
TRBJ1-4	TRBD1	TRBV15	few	TGTGCCACCAGCAGAGAAGAGGGGACAGGGGAACGAAAACTGTTTTTT	CATSREEGTGERKLFF
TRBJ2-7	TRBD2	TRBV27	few	TGTGCCAGCAGAAAGGGGACTAGCGCCTCCTACGAGCAGTACTTC	CASRKGTSASYEQYF
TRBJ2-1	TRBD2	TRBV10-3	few	TGTGCCATCAGGGGAGCGGGAGACTCCTACAATGAGCAGTTCTTC	CAIRGAGDSYNEQFF
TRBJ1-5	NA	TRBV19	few	TGTGCCAGTAGGACGGAGGGAAGAAATAGCAATCAGCCCCAGCATTTT	CASRTEGRNSNQPQHF
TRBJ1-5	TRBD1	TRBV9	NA	TGTGCCAGCAGCCCACTGACAGGGGCAGGCCAGCCCCAGCATTTT	CASSPLTGAGQPQHF
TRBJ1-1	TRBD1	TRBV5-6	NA	TGTGCCAGCAGCTCCGGGACAGGGGCGAACACTGAAGCTTTCTTT	CASSSGTGANTEAFF
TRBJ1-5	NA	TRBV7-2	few	TGTGCCAGCAGCTTTTACGGCGGACAGCCCCAGCATTTT	CASSFYGGQPQHF
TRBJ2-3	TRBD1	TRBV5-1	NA	TGCGCCAGCAGCTTGGAAAACAGGGGCATAGATACGCAGTATTTT	CASSLENRGIDTQYF
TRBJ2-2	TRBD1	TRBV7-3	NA	TGTGCCAGCAGCTTTGGGACAGGGGTTACCGGGGAGCTGTTTTTT	CASSFGTGVTGELFF
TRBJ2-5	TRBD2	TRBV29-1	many	TGCAGCGCTGTTGGACTAGCCGGTGAGACCCAGTACTTC	CSAVGLAGETQYF
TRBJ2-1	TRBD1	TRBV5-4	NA	TGTGCCAGCAGCTTGGCCACAGGGGGCTCCTACAATGAGCAGTTCTTC	CASSLATGGSYNEQFF
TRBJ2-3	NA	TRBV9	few	TGTGCCAGCAGCGTAGCGGGAACCGGTCCTTATACGCAGTATTTT	CASSVAGTGPYTQYF
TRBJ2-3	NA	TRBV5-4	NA	TGTGCCAGCAGCTTGTCCGGGGCAGGGGCAGATACGCAGTATTTT	CASSLSGAGADTQYF
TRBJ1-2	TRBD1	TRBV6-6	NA	TGTGCCAGCAGTTCTCGGACAGGTCGACTCAACTATGGCTACACCTTC	CASSSRTGRLNYGYTF
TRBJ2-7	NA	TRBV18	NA	TGTGCCAGCTCACGGCAGGACAGTTACGAGCAGTACTTC	CASSRQDSYEQYF
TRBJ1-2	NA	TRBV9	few	TGTGCCAGCAGCGTAATCCAGGAGGGGTCCTATGGCTACACCTTC	CASSVIQEGSYGYTF
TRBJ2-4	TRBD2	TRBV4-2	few	TGTGCCAGCAGCTTGGATCAACTAGCGGGCAACATTCAGTACTTC	CASSLDQLAGNIQYF
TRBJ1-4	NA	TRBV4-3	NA	TGCGCCAGCAGCCAAGAGGCAGGGAAGGTCGAAAAACTGTTTTTT	CASSQEAGKVEKLFF
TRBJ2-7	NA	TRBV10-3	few	TGTGCCATCAGTGCCCCCTCCGGTGGGGGGGCAAGCTCCTACGAGCAGTACTTC	CAISAPSGGGASSYEQYF
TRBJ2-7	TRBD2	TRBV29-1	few	TGCAGCGTTTCACTAGCGGGAGGGAATTACGAGCAGTACTTC	CSVSLAGGNYEQYF
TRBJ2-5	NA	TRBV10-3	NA	TGTGCCATCAGTGAGTCCGGAGGAGCGGCCCTCCAAGAGACCCAGTACTTC	CAISESGGAALQETQYF
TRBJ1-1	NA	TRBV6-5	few	TGTGCCAGCAGGCGGGACCTCTGGAACACTGAAGCTTTCTTT	CASRRDLWNTEAFF
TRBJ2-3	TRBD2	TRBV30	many	TGTGCCTGGAGTGAAGGGAGGGCCCCAGATACGCAGTATTTT	CAWSEGRAPDTQYF
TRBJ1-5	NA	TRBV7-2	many	TGTGCCAGCAGCATTTCGGAGGGGCCCCAGCATTTT	CASSISEGPQHF
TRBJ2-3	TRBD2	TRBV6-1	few	TGTGCCAGCAGTCATGGACTAGCGGGGGGAGATACGCAGTATTTT	CASSHGLAGGDTQYF
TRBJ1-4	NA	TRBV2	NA	TGTGCCAGCAGGGCAGGGATTAATGAAAAACTGTTTTTT	CASRAGINEKLFF
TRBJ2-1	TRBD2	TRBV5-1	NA	TGCGCCAGCAGCAAGACTAGCGGGGGTTACTCAGATGAGCAGTTCTTC	CASSKTSGGYSDEQFF
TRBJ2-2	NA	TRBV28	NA	TGTGCCAGCAGCCGCACCCTGGAGACAGGTGCGAACACCGGGGAGCTGTTTTTT	CASSRTLETGANTGELFF
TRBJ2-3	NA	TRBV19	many	TGTGCCAGTAGTTTACCGTATCAGGGGCCATTGGATACGCAGTATTTT	CASSLPYQGPLDTQYF
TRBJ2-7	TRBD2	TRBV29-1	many	TGCAGCGTTGAAGATCGATCTAGCGGGGCCTACGAGCAGTACTTC	CSVEDRSSGAYEQYF
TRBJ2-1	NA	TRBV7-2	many	TGTGCCAGCAGCTTAGGGTTCGGCAATGAGCAGTTCTTC	CASSLGFGNEQFF
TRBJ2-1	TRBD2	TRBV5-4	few	TGTGCCAGCAGCTTGTTTAGCGGGAGCTCCTACAATGAGCAGTTCTTC	CASSLFSGSSYNEQFF
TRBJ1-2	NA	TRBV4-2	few	TGTGCCAGCAGCCAGGGACGGGAGCTTTTTGGCTACACCTTC	CASSQGRELFGYTF
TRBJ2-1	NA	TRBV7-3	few	TGTGCCAGCAGCTTAGCGGTCGGGGAGCAGTTCTTC	CASSLAVGEQFF
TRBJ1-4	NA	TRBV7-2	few	TGTGCCAGCAGCCCATCGGTTGCAACTAATGAAAAACTGTTTTTT	CASSPSVATNEKLFF
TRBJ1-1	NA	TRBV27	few	TGTGCCAGCAGTTTCCAGGACAGAGCTGAAGCTTTCTTT	CASSFQDRAEAFF
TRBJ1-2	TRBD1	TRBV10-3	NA	TGTGCCATCACCGGACAGGGTGAGGGCTACACCTTC	CAITGQGEGYTF
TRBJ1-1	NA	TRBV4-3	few	TGCGCCAGCAGCCAAGCGGACAGTCGACGGACTGAAGCTTTCTTT	CASSQADSRRTEAFF
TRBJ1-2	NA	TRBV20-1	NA	TGCAGTGCTAGCCCTCCCGGGGGCTACACCTTC	CSASPPGGYTF
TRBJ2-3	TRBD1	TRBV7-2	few	TGTGCCAGCAGCTTCTCCCCAGGACAGGGATCAGATACGCAGTATTTT	CASSFSPGQGSDTQYF
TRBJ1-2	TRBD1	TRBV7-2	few	TGTGCCAGCAGCTTGTCCGGGACAGACCGCTTTCGTGGCTACACCTTC	CASSLSGTDRFRGYTF
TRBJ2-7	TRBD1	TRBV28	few	TGTGCCAGCAGTGGGACAGGCCGCCCGATTTACGAGCAGTACTTC	CASSGTGRPIYEQYF
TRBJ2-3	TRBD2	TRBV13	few	TGTGCCAGCAGCTCCCCCCCAGGGACTAGCGTCACAGATACGCAGTATTTT	CASSSPPGTSVTDTQYF
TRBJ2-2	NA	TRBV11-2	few	TGTGCCAGCAGCTTTTTCCAGGACAGCCACTACACCGGGGAGCTGTTTTTT	CASSFFQDSHYTGELFF
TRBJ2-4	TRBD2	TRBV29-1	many	TGCAGCGTTGCCGGGGGGTATCGAGCCAAAAACATTCAGTACTTC	CSVAGGYRAKNIQYF
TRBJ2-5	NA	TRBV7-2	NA	TGTGCCAGCAGCTTAGTCGTGTCGTTGTACCAAGAGACCCAGTACTTC	CASSLVVSLYQETQYF
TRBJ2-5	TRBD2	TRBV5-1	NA	TGCGCCAGCAGCTTGGGACTAGCGGGGGGGCAAGAGACCCAGTACTTC	CASSLGLAGGQETQYF
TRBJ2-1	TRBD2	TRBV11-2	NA	TGTGCCAGCAGCCGTAGCGGGAGTAACGGTGAGCAGTTCTTC	CASSRSGSNGEQFF
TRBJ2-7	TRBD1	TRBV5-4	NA	TGTGCCAGCAGCTTCCGGGACAGGGGGAGTGACGAGCAGTACTTC	CASSFRDRGSDEQYF
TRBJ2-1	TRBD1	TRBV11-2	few	TGTGCCAGCAGCTTAGCCGACAGGGTCGGCGAGCAGTTCTTC	CASSLADRVGEQFF
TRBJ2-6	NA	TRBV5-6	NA	TGTGCCAGCAGCCGGCGAAGTAGGGGTTCTTCTGGGGCCAACGTCCTGACTTTC	CASSRRSRGSSGANVLTF
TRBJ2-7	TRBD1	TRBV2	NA	TGTGCCAGCAGTGAACGTGACAGGGGGGTCCACGAGCAGTACTTC	CASSERDRGVHEQYF